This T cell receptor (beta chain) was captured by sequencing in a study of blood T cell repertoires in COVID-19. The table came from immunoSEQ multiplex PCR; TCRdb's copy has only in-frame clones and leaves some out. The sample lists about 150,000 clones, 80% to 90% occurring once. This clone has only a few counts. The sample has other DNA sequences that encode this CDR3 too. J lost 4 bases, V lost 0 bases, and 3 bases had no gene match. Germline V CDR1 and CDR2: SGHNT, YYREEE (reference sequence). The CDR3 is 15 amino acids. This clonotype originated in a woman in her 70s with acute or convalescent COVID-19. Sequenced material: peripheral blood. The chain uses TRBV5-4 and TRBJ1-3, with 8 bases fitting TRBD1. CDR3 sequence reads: CASSLAGGSGNTIYF. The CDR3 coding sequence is TGTGCCAGCAGCTTGGCAGGGGGCTCAGGAAACACCATATATTTT.